Reported below is one T cell receptor (beta chain). The record originates from a study of blood T cell repertoires in COVID-19. Germline CDR1 SEHNR, CDR2 FQNEAQ (reference sequence). Trimming cost V 5 bases and J 7 bases; bases outside gene matches: 5. The CDR3 has 13 amino acids. Per the original methods: The authors estimated nucleated cell counts from reference gene primer amplification. Using immunoSEQ multiplex PCR, the repertoire was profiled, and TCRdb retains in-frame clones only, with some absent. From that table come the V and J calls and clone size; the DNA was used to work out D and trimming. Here the sample spans around 60,000 clones, roughly four fifths being singletons.

Sequenced input: peripheral blood. The chain uses TRBV7-9 and TRBJ1-2; 9 bases match TRBD1. The source of this sequence is an elderly man with acute or convalescent COVID-19. The CDR3 sequence is CASSQQGARGYTF. The CDR3 DNA reads TGTGCCAGCAGCCAACAGGGGGCGCGTGGCTACACCTTC.